This is a list of T cell receptor beta chains from one sample in a study of somatic mutations in cytotoxic T cells in rheumatoid arthritis. Profiled with immunoSEQ multiplex PCR; TCRdb holds only in-frame clones, not every one. The sample has thousands of clones; roughly 70% are singletons. The sample comprised CD8+ T cells sorted from blood. Every receptor here comes from a man aged 35-49 years in good health. Both conserved end residues are part of each CDR3. D genes are given only for firm matches. Size tells how often a clone was seen (once, few, many) or the class of an expanded clone, and some rows leave it out.

>-|few|TRBV30|TRBJ1-2
TGTGCCTGGAGTGCGTCACAGAACTATGGCTACACCTTC
CAWSASQNYGYTF
>-|-|TRBV30|TRBJ2-7
TGTGCCTTTCTCGGGGGCACCTACGAGCAGTACTTC
CAFLGGTYEQYF
>-|-|TRBV5-1|TRBJ2-3
TGCGCCAGCAGCTTGGAAGGGACCATCACAGATACGCAGTATTTT
CASSLEGTITDTQYF
>-|-|TRBV7-6|TRBJ2-7
TGTGCCAGCAGCTTAGGATTTGACAGGTCCGACGAGCAGTACTTC
CASSLGFDRSDEQYF
>-|few|TRBV18|TRBJ2-7
TGTGCCAGCTCACCGGACATCCACTACGAGCAGTACTTC
CASSPDIHYEQYF
>-|-|TRBV28|TRBJ1-2
TGTGCCAGCAGTTTCGGGAGGTATGGCTACACCTTC
CASSFGRYGYTF
>-|medium-sized|TRBV30|TRBJ2-7
TGTGCCTGGAGTGGATTGGACAGTTCCTACGAGCAGTACTTC
CAWSGLDSSYEQYF
>-|once|TRBV6-9|TRBJ2-7
TGTGCCAGCAACACCCACCGGCTAGATTACTACGAGCAGTACTTC
CASNTHRLDYYEQYF
>TRBD2|-|TRBV4-2|TRBJ2-7
TGTGCCAGCAGCCACCCGGATGGGACTAGCGTCTACGAGCAGTACTTC
CASSHPDGTSVYEQYF
>-|-|TRBV28|TRBJ1-4
TGTGCCAGCAGTTCCGAGGTTCGGAATGAAAAACTGTTTTTT
CASSSEVRNEKLFF
>TRBD2|-|TRBV4-1|TRBJ2-1
TGCGCCAGCAGCCAAGATAGAGTAGCGGGGGTCTACAATGAGCAGTTCTTC
CASSQDRVAGVYNEQFF
>-|-|TRBV27|TRBJ2-1
TGTGCCAGCAGTTTACGGAAGGACCACAATGAGCAGTTCTTC
CASSLRKDHNEQFF
>TRBD2|-|TRBV27|TRBJ2-1
TGTGCCAGCAGTATCCTAGCGGGGAGCTCCTACAATGAGCAGTTCTTC
CASSILAGSSYNEQFF
>-|-|TRBV5-4|TRBJ2-7
TGTGCCAGCAGCTTGGGCACAGGTGGACCGGGCGAGCAGTACTTC
CASSLGTGGPGEQYF
>-|-|TRBV29-1|TRBJ2-7
TGCAGCGTTGAAGATGACAGCTCCTACGAGCAGTACTTC
CSVEDDSSYEQYF
>TRBD2|-|TRBV7-6|TRBJ2-3
TGTGCCAGCAGCTTAAACCCCCCCCGGCTAGCGGGGGGGCCCACAGATACGCAGTATTTT
CASSLNPPRLAGGPTDTQYF
>-|-|TRBV11-2|TRBJ2-7
TGTGCCAGCAGCAAGGTGGAGTACTACGAGCAGTACTTC
CASSKVEYYEQYF
>-|-|TRBV15|TRBJ1-1
TGTGCCACCAGCTTCCGCGGGATCATGAACACTGAAGCTTTCTTT
CATSFRGIMNTEAFF
>-|once|TRBV27|TRBJ2-7
TGTGCCAGCAGGTCAAGCGAGAATTTCTACGAGCAGTACTTC
CASRSSENFYEQYF
>TRBD1|-|TRBV9|TRBJ1-1
TGTGCCAGCAGTGACTCCCGGGACAGGGTGGTAGGGTACACTGAAGCTTTCTTT
CASSDSRDRVVGYTEAFF
>-|few|TRBV7-9|TRBJ2-7
TGTGCCAGCAGCCATTCAGCCTACGAGCAGTACTTC
CASSHSAYEQYF
>-|-|TRBV6-6|TRBJ2-7
TGTGCCAGCAGTTTTCCCGCGAGCTCCTACGAGCAGTACTTC
CASSFPASSYEQYF
>-|once|TRBV7-8|TRBJ2-6
TGTGCCAGCAGCACGAGGGCTGGTGGGGCCAACGTCCTGACTTTC
CASSTRAGGANVLTF
>-|few|TRBV5-8|TRBJ1-2
TGTGCCAGCAGCTATGGGGCGACTTTCTATGGCTACACCTTC
CASSYGATFYGYTF
>TRBD2|-|TRBV7-2|TRBJ2-2
TGTGCCAGCAGCCAGGGAGGGGACCGGGAGCTGTTTTTT
CASSQGGDRELFF
>TRBD2|-|TRBV7-8|TRBJ2-7
TGTGCCAGCAGCTTATCTGCTAGCGGGAACTACGAGCAGTACTTC
CASSLSASGNYEQYF
>-|-|TRBV11-3|TRBJ1-4
TGTGCCAGCAGCTTAGGAGCCAGGGGCCCCCCTTCTACTAATGAAAAACTGTTTTTT
CASSLGARGPPSTNEKLFF
>-|few|TRBV28|TRBJ2-1
TGTGCCAGCAGTACCTCAGGTGACTCCTACAATGAGCAGTTCTTC
CASSTSGDSYNEQFF
>-|-|TRBV2|TRBJ2-1
TGTTCTAGGAATGAGCAGTTCTTC
CSRNEQFF
>-|-|TRBV27|TRBJ2-1
TGTGCCAGCGGTAATACAGGGTACAATGAGCAGTTCTTC
CASGNTGYNEQFF
>-|-|TRBV4-2|TRBJ2-3
TGTGCCAGCAGCCAAGATCCGGTTACGGTTTTAGCGGCCCAGGGAGGGCAGTATTTT
CASSQDPVTVLAAQGGQYF
>-|-|TRBV2|TRBJ1-5
TGTGCCTCCCGGGAGGCCTATAGCAATCAGCCCCAGCATTTT
CASREAYSNQPQHF